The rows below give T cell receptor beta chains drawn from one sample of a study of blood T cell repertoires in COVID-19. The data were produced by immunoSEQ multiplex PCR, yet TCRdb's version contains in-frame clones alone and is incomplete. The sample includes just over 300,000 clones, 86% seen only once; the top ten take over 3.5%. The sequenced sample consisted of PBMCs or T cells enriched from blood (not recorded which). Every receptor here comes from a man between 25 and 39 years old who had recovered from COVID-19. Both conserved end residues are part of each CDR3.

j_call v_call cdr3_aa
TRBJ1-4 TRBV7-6 CASSTGGDGEKLFF
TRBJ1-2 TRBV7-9 CASSRGAGDGYTF
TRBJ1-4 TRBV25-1 CASSDLQVLGEKLFF
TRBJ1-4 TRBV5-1 CASSFGQAVNEKLFF
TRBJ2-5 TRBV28 CASSLAQGGLQETQYF
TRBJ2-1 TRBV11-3 CASSLASNEQFF
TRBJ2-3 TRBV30 CAWSADRGTDTQYF
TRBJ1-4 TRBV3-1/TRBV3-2 CASSSRATNEKLFF
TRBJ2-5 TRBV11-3 CASSSSGVRETQYF
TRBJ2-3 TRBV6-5 CARGAVGGTDTQYF
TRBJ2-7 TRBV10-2 CASSADGFLTSFYEQYF
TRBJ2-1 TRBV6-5 CASRRDRGTGNEQFF
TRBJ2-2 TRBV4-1 CASSQVLTGTGELFF
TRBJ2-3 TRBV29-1 CSVGTSGISFGLDTQYF
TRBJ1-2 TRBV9 CASSPSQYGYTF
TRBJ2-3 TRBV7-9 CASSSALAGGTDTQYF
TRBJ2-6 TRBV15 CATSRDLRGANVLTF
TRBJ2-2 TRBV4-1 CASWGSGGGLAGELFF
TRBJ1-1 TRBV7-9 CASSPDRGQGGTEAFF
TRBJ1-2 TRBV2 CASSEVAGGNYGYTF
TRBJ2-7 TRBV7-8 CASSSDRFSYEQYF
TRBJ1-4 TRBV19 CASSPGQGKHLFF
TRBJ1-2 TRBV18 CASSPGQGDGYTF
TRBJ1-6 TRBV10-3 CAATGQGNSPLHF
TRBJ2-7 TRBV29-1 CSVAGQGIYEQYF
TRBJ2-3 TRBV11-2 CASSLGHRTSGRDTQYF
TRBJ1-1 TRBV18 CASAMNGGRDTEAFF